The source of this TCR beta chain is a study of OX40 agonist ivuxolimab in advanced cancers. Study background: Patients received ivuxolimab, an agonistic anti-OX40 (CD134) antibody.

Germline CDR1 and CDR2: MNHNS and SASEGT. This CDR3 comprises 15 residues. J was trimmed by 7 bases and V by 7 bases; bases with no gene match: 13. The data were produced by immunoSEQ multiplex PCR, yet TCRdb's version contains in-frame clones alone and is incomplete. The top ten hold roughly 3.5% of the sample, which has about 50,000 clones, almost 90% seen once. The TCR comes from an adult with an advanced solid tumor such as melanoma, head and neck, liver or kidney cancer. The material was CD4+ or CD8+ T cells sorted from blood, obtained in a trial of the OX40 agonist ivuxolimab. The V and J genes are TRBV6-1 and TRBJ2-7; TRBD2 agrees at 10 bases. The CDR3 is CASTKQSGGVWEQYF. The DNA for the CDR3 is TGTGCCAGCACCAAACAGAGCGGGGGGGTTTGGGAGCAGTACTTC.